Shown below are 13 T cell receptor beta chains from a single sample sequenced in a study of tumor and adjacent non-tumor tissue in lung cancer. Three rounds of nested PCR, following a modified ARM-PCR protocol, produced the TCRbeta library. Each CDR3 protein is one row after TCRdb ran MiXCR on the multiplex PCR reads. The sample records 77,000 or so distinct CDR3 sequences, over 65% being singletons. RNA was extracted from bulk tissue without any cell sorting. This non-tumor lung sample came from over 3 cm beyond the tumor edge. The sequenced sample consisted of distant non-tumor lung tissue. These receptors all come from a man in his sixties or seventies with non-small cell lung cancer.

Note on this clonotype: Germline is not matched at one junction end, which may reflect a read error. The rearrangement uses TRBV11-2 and TRBJ2-1; 8 bases map to TRBD2. Germline V CDR1 and CDR2: SGHAT, FQNNGV. The CDR3 extends over 14 amino acids. The CDR3 loop reads CASCLSGGASEQFF. The CDR3 DNA reads TGTGCCAGCTGCTTATCGGGGGGGGCCAGTGAGCAGTTCTTC.

This sequence joins TRBV7-8 and TRBJ1-6; D is unclear. The V gene lost 5 bases and the J gene lost 7 bases, with 18 bases spanning the gap. CDR1 is SGHVS, CDR2 FQNEAQ, per germline. The CDR3 contains 16 residues. DNA of the CDR3: TGTGCCAGCAGCCAGCATGTTCGGACGCTAAATTCACCCCTCCACTTT. This translates into CASSQHVRTLNSPLHF.

The chain combines TRBV10-1 with TRBJ2-2; D is ambiguous. CDR1 is WNHNN, CDR2 SYGVQD, per germline (reference sequence). This CDR3 has 14 residues. V was trimmed by 7 bases and J by 6 bases, leaving 15 bases between them. CDR3 sequence: CASKAHSSAGELFF. The CDR3 DNA reads as TGCGCCAGCAAGGCCCACTCGAGCGCCGGGGAGCTGTTTTTT.

About this clonotype itself: The junction shows a germline mismatch at one end, possibly a read error. The J gene is TRBJ1-2, the V gene TRBV20-1; TRBD1 might be the D (5 bases). CDR3 length equals 15 residues. Germline V gene sequence: CDR1 DFQATT, CDR2 SNEGSKA (reference sequence). The CDR3 protein is CSARDFLTGGYGYTF. The CDR3 DNA is TGCAGTGCTAGAGATTTTCTAACAGGCGGTTATGGGTACACCTTC.

About this clonotype itself: The junction departs from germline at one end; a sequencing error may be responsible. CDR3 coding DNA: TGTGTCAGCAGCTCGGGGACAGCTGGGCAAGAGAGCCAGTACTTC. Its protein is CVSSSGTAGQESQYF. J is TRBJ2-5 and V is TRBV11-2; TRBD1 matches at 7 bases. The CDR3 runs to 15 residues. Germline V CDR1 and CDR2: SGHAT, FQNNGV. Full variable domain (missing parts from reference TRBV11-2 and TRBJ2-5): EAGVAQSPRYKIIEKRQSVAFWCNPISGHATLYWYQQILGQGPKLLIQFQNNGVVDDSQLPKDRFSAERLKGVDSTLKIQPAKLEDSAVYLCVSSSGTAGQESQYFGPGTRLLVL.

As regards this clonotype: An end of the junction differs from the germline gene, which may be a read error. The chain recombines TRBV11-2 with TRBJ2-1; no firm D call. Per germline, CDR1 SGHAT and CDR2 FQNNGV. This CDR3 comprises 11 residues. The CDR3 is CASCPGNKQFF. CDR3 DNA: TGCGCCAGCTGCCCGGGCAATAAGCAGTTCTTC.

This clonotype was observed a few times. Since a much larger clone is just one base distant, this may be a read error. This chain uses TRBV20-1 with TRBJ2-2; 7 nucleotides match TRBD2. The CDR3 spans 12 residues. The V gene's germline CDR1 is DFQATT and CDR2 SNEGSKA (reference sequence). J gave up 3 bases and V 8 bases, and 3 bases lay outside the gene matches. For the CDR3, the DNA is TGCAGTCTAGCGGCGGACACCGGGGAGCTGTTTTTT. Translated, it gives CSLAADTGELFF.

The chain carries TRBV6-2 or TRBV6-3 and TRBJ2-1; 11 positions match TRBD2. Germline trimming cut 6 bases from V and 0 bases from J; bases unmatched to any gene: 13. The CDR3 is 19 amino acids. CDR1 is MNHEY and CDR2 is SVGEGT in the germline V gene. CDR3 sequence (DNA): TGTGCCAGCAGACCAGAGGGGACTAGCGGTTGCAGCTCCTACAATGAGCAGTTCTTC. This sequence encodes CASRPEGTSGCSSYNEQFF.

Note on this clonotype: The CDR3 does not close with the conserved phenylalanine or tryptophan, likely indicating a read error. No DNA is shown, since the ends of the CDR3 on it are uncertain; the CDR3 is the one TCRdb lists. Here the CDR3 reads CASSYRDSGPKDWS. J is TRBJ2-1 and V is TRBV6-5; the D call in the table, TRBD1, was not verified against the DNA. The CDR3 length is 14 residues, termini included. Germline V gives CDR1 MNHEY, CDR2 SVGAGI.

This rearrangement joins TRBV30 to TRBJ2-3; D unclear. The CDR3 consists of 15 residues. Germline CDR1 GTSNPN, CDR2 SVGIG (reference sequence). Trimming removed 1 base at V and 1 base at J, with 12 bases between. Here the CDR3 DNA reads TGTGCCTGGAGTGATCGCGTGAGCGGCACAGATACGCAGTATTTT. Its translation is CAWSDRVSGTDTQYF.

Remarks on this clonotype: At one end the junction does not follow the germline gene, possibly because of a read error. The chain recombines TRBV7-6 with TRBJ1-1, with D unresolved. The germline V gene encodes CDR1 SGHVS and CDR2 FNYEAQ. This CDR3 region has 14 residues. CDR3: CASSHSHLNTEAFF. The CDR3 nucleotides are TGTGCCAGCAGCCATAGCCACTTGAATACTGAAGCTTTCTTT.

This chain uses TRBV10-3 with TRBJ1-1, with 7 bases aligning to TRBD1. The CDR3 runs 15 residues. Germline V gene lookup returns CDR1 ENHRY and CDR2 SYGVKD. V dropped 4 bases and J dropped 3; count of bases not matched to a gene: 8. The CDR3: CAISVKTGSYTEAFF. CDR3 sequence (DNA): TGTGCCATCAGTGTAAAGACAGGGAGTTACACTGAAGCTTTCTTT.

By its share, this clonotype is hyperexpanded. This chain links TRBV11-2 with TRBJ2-2; 7 positions match TRBD1. V dropped 1 base and J dropped 6; count of bases not matched to a gene: 8. The CDR3 length is 16 residues. Germline values: CDR1 SGHAT, CDR2 FQNNGV. The CDR3 sequence is CASSLVGTGVAGELFF. CDR3 in DNA: TGTGCCAGCAGCTTAGTGGGCACAGGGGTTGCCGGGGAGCTGTTTTTT.